A selection of T cell receptor beta chains follows, all from one sample in a study of blood T cell repertoires in COVID-19. Using immunoSEQ multiplex PCR, the repertoire was profiled, and TCRdb retains in-frame clones only, with some absent. The sample holds around 40,000 clones, about nine tenths seen once. The material sequenced was peripheral blood. The receptor set was obtained from a human donor in a cohort sampled during active COVID-19. Both conserved end residues are part of each CDR3. A D gene is named only where the DNA matches it firmly. Some rows mark clone size as missing; the rest say once, few, many or name a class of expanded clone.

V gene	J gene	clone size	D gene	CDR3 protein	CDR3 DNA
TRBV27	TRBJ1-2	NA	NA	CASSTHGGGDNYGYTF	TGTGCCAGCAGCACCCATGGGGGGGGTGATAACTATGGCTACACCTTC
TRBV24-1	TRBJ2-1	NA	NA	CATSAGYNEQFF	TGTGCCACCAGTGCCGGCTACAATGAGCAGTTCTTC
TRBV6-5	TRBJ1-2	once	TRBD1	CASSYGQANGYTF	TGTGCCAGCAGTTACGGACAGGCAAATGGCTACACCTTC
TRBV6-5	TRBJ2-3	NA	TRBD2	CASSYLGLADTDTQYF	TGTGCCAGCAGTTACCTGGGACTAGCGGACACAGATACGCAGTATTTT
TRBV27	TRBJ1-1	NA	TRBD1	CASSDTGVPTEAFF	TGTGCCAGCAGTGATACAGGGGTCCCCACTGAAGCTTTCTTT
TRBV18	TRBJ2-3	NA	TRBD1	CASSLTRQGGTDTQYF	TGTGCCAGCTCACTGACTCGACAGGGAGGCACAGATACGCAGTATTTT
TRBV5-4	TRBJ1-6	NA	NA	CASSSGGHQDSPLHF	TGTGCCAGCAGCTCGGGTGGACATCAGGATTCACCCCTCCACTTT
TRBV7-9	TRBJ2-7	NA	TRBD1	CASSLYRGNYEQYF	TGTGCCAGCAGCTTATACAGGGGCAACTACGAGCAGTACTTC
TRBV13	TRBJ1-3	NA	NA	CASSLTVRNTIYF	TGTGCCAGCAGTTTGACAGTAAGAAACACCATATATTTT
TRBV28	TRBJ2-5	once	TRBD2	CASTLPGRGGRETQYF	TGTGCCAGCACCCTCCCTGGGCGGGGGGGCCGAGAGACCCAGTACTTC
TRBV18	TRBJ1-1	NA	TRBD1	CASSPGQVEAFF	TGTGCCAGCTCACCAGGACAGGTTGAAGCTTTCTTT
TRBV23-1	TRBJ2-4	NA	TRBD1	CASSQCYGTGSLMGNIQYF	TGCGCCAGCAGTCAATGCTACGGGACAGGTAGTCTAATGGGTAACATTCAGTACTTC
TRBV7-2	TRBJ1-1	NA	NA	CASKTAGGQRTEAFF	TGTGCCAGCAAGACAGCGGGGGGGCAACGAACTGAAGCTTTCTTT
TRBV29-1	TRBJ1-1	NA	NA	CSHEVTMNTEAFF	TGCAGCCACGAGGTCACCATGAACACTGAAGCTTTCTTT
TRBV6-5	TRBJ1-2	NA	TRBD1	CASSRDRGNYGYTF	TGTGCCAGCAGTCGGGACAGGGGGAACTATGGCTACACCTTC
TRBV2	TRBJ1-4	NA	NA	CASSEWRGEDEKLFF	TGTGCCAGCAGTGAATGGAGGGGTGAGGATGAAAAACTGTTTTTT
TRBV28	TRBJ1-2	NA	NA	CASSSADRNYGYTF	TGTGCCAGCAGTTCCGCCGACAGGAACTATGGCTACACCTTC
TRBV7-2	TRBJ2-7	NA	NA	CASSLAGGPYEQYF	TGTGCCAGCAGCTTAGCGGGGGGGCCCTACGAGCAGTACTTC
TRBV6-6	TRBJ1-1	NA	NA	CASSYSEGNTEAFF	TGTGCCAGCAGTTACTCTGAGGGGAACACTGAAGCTTTCTTT
TRBV7-8	TRBJ2-1	NA	NA	CASSPGRSESPFF	TGTGCCAGCAGCCCAGGGAGGTCGGAGTCGCCGTTCTTC